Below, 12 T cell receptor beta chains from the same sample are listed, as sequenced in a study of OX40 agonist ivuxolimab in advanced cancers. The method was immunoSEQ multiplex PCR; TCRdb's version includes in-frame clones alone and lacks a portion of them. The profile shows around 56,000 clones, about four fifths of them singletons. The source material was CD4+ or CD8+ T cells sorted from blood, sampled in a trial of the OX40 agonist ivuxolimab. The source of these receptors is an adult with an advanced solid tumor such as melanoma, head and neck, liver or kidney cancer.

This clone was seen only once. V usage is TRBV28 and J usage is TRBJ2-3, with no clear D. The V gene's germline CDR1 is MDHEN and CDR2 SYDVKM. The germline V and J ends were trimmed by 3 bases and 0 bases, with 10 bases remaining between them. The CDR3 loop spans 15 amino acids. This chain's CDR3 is CASSLGGKSTDTQYF. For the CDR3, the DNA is TGTGCCAGCAGTTTGGGTGGGAAAAGCACAGATACGCAGTATTTT.

The CDR3 DNA follows: TGTGCCAGCAGCCCGTTCCAAGAGACCCAGTACTTC. Translated, it gives CASSPFQETQYF. The chain carries TRBV7-9 and TRBJ2-5, with unresolved D. CDR1 and CDR2 (germline): SEHNR, FQNEAQ (reference sequence). The CDR3 is made up of 12 amino acids. V dropped 5 bases and J dropped 1 base, with 5 bases sitting between them.

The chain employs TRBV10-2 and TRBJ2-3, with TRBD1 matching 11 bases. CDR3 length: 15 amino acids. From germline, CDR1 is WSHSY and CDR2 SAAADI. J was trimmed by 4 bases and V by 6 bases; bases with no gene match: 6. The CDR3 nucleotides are TGCGCCAGCAGCCTGGGACAGGGGGGGGCAGATACGCAGTATTTT. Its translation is CASSLGQGGADTQYF.

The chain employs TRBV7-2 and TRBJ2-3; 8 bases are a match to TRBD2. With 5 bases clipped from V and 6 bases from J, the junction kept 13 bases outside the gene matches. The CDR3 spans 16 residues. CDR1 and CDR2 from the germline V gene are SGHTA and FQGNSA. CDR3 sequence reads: CASSPGLAGPADTQYF. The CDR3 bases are TGTGCCAGCAGCCCCGGTTTAGCGGGACCCGCCGATACGCAGTATTTT.

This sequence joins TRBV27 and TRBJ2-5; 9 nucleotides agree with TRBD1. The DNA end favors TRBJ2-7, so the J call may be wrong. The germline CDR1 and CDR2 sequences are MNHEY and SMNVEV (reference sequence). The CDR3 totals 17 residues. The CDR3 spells CASSQTMLTGGSYEQYF. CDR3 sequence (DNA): TGTGCCAGCAGCCAAACTATGTTGACAGGGGGCTCCTACGAGCAGTACTTC.

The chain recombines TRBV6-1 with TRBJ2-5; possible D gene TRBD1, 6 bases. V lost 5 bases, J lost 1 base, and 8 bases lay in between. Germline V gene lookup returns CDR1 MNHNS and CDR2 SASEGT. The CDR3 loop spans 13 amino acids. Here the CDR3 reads CASSRGIQETQYF. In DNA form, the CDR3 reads TGTGCCAGCAGTAGGGGGATCCAAGAGACCCAGTACTTC.

CDR3 bases: TGTGCCAGTAGGCTCGGAGGCCTAATGGGTGAAAAACTGTTTTTT. It translates to CASRLGGLMGEKLFF. This chain connects TRBV19 to TRBJ1-4; no firm D call. Trimming shortened V by 6 bases and J by 7 bases, and 18 bases separated the two germline ends. Germline CDR1 is LNHDA and CDR2 is SQIVND (reference sequence). CDR3 size: 15 residues.

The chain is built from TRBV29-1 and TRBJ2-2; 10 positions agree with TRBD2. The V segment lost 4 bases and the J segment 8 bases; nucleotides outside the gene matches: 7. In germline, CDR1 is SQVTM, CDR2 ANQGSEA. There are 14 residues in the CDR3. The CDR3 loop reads CSVALAGEAGELFF. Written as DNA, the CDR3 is TGCAGCGTTGCCCTAGCGGGAGAGGCAGGGGAGCTGTTTTTT.

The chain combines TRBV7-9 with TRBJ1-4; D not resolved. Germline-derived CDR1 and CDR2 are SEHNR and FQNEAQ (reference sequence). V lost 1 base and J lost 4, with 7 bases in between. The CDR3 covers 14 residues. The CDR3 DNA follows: TGTGCCAGCAGCTTAGGGACTTTTAATGAAAAACTGTTTTTT. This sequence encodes CASSLGTFNEKLFF.

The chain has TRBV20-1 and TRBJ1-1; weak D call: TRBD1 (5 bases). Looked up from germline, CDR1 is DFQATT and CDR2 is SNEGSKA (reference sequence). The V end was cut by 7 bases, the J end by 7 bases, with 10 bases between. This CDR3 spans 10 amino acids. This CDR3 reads CSVGDGEAFF. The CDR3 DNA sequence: TGCAGTGTGGGGGATGGTGAAGCTTTCTTT.

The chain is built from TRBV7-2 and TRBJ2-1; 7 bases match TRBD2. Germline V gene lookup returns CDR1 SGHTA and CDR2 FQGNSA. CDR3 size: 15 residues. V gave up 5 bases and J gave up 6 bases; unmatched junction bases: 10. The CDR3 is CASSLRSGLPNEQFF. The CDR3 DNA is TGTGCCAGCAGCCTTAGATCGGGACTACCCAATGAGCAGTTCTTC.

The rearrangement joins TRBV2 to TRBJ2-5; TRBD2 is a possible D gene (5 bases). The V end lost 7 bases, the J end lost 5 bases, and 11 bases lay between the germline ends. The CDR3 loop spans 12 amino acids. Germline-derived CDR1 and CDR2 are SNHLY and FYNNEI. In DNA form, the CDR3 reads TGTGCCAGCACGGCTAGCCGGGAGACCCAGTACTTC. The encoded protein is CASTASRETQYF.